These 3 T cell receptor beta chains were sequenced from one sample in a study of T-cell memory formation after mild COVID-19. TCRdb re-derived calls from the 5' RACE reads in MiXCR, one entry per CDR3 protein. The table shows roughly 450,000 distinct CDR3 sequences, with about 20% occurring only once. Sequencing used PBMCs or a T cell subset sorted from them (not recorded which). The receptor set was obtained from an adult woman who had mild COVID-19 (a few samples of this study predate the infection). Cell type and time point are not known.

The rearrangement uses TRBV10-3 and TRBJ2-7, with 10 bases that match TRBD2. With V trimmed by 7 bases and J by 4 bases, 4 bases remained unmatched. From germline, CDR1 is ENHRY and CDR2 SYGVKD. This CDR3 contains 13 residues. The CDR3 region is CAINPAGGYEQYF. The CDR3 DNA follows: TGTGCCATCAACCCAGCGGGAGGGTACGAGCAGTACTTC.

This clonotype was counted only a few times. This chain links TRBV6-6 with TRBJ2-1; 10 nucleotides match TRBD2. The germline CDR1 and CDR2 sequences are MNHNY and SVGAGI (reference sequence). The CDR3 contains 16 residues. V lost 7 bases, J lost 5 bases, and 11 bases stayed unmatched. The CDR3 DNA reads TGTGCCAGCACCTTCCCGACTAGCGGGTCAAACAATGAGCAGTTCTTC. Translated, it gives CASTFPTSGSNNEQFF.

V and J are TRBV6-1 and TRBJ2-1, with 14 nucleotides matching TRBD2. Germline CDR1 reads MNHNS; CDR2 reads SASEGT. This CDR3 is built from 14 residues. Trimming took 9 bases from V and 10 from J; bases not matched to a gene: 8. In DNA, the CDR3 is TGTGCCAGTGCCCCCCGGACTAGCGGGGGGGAGCAGTTCTTC. This sequence encodes CASAPRTSGGEQFF.